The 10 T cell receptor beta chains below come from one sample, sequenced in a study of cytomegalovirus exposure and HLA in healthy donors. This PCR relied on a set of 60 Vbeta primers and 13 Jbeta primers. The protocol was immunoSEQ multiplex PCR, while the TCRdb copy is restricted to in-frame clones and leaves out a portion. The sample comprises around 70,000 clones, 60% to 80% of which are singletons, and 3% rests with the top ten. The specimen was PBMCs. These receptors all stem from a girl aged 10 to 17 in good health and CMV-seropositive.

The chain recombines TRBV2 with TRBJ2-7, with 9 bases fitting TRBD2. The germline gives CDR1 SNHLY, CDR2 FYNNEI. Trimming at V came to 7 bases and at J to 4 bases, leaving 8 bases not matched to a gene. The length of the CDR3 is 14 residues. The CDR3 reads CASMGLSGRYEQYF. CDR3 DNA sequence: TGTGCCAGCATGGGACTGAGCGGGAGGTACGAGCAGTACTTC. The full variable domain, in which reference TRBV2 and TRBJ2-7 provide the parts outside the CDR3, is EPEVTQTPSHQVTQMGQEVILRCVPISNHLYFYWYRQILGQKVEFLVSFYNNEISEKSEIFDDQFSVERPDGSNFTLKIRSTKLEDSAMYFCASMGLSGRYEQYFGPGTRLTVT.

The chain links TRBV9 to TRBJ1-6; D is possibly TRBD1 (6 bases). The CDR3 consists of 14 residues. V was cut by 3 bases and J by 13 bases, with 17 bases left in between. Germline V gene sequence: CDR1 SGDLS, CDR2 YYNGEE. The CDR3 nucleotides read TGTGCCAGCAGCGCAACAGGGACCCGAGGCCCCCTCCACTTT. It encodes CASSATGTRGPLHF.

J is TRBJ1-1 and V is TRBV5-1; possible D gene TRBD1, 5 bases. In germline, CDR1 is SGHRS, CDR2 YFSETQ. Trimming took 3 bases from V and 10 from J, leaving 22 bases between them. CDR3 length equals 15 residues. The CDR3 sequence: CASSWGLGQPGGAFF. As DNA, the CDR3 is TGCGCCAGCAGCTGGGGACTGGGGCAACCGGGCGGAGCTTTCTTT.

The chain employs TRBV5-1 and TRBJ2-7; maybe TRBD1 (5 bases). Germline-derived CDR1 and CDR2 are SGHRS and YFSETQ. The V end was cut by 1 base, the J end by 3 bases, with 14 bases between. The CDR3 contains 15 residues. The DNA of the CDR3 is TGCGCCAGCAGCTTGTCGCAGGGAATACTCTACGAGCAGTACTTC. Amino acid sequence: CASSLSQGILYEQYF.

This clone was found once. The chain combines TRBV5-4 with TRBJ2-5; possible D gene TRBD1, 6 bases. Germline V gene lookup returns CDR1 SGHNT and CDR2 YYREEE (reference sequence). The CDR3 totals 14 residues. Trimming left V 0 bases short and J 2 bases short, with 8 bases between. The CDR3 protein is CASSLGQAQETQYF. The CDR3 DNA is TGTGCCAGCAGCTTGGGACAGGCTCAAGAGACCCAGTACTTC.

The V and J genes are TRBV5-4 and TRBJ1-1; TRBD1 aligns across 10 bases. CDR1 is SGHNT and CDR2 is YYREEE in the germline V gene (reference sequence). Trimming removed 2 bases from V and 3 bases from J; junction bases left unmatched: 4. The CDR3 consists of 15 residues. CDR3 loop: CASSFRQGADTEAFF. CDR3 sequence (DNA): TGTGCCAGCAGCTTTCGACAGGGGGCGGACACTGAAGCTTTCTTT.

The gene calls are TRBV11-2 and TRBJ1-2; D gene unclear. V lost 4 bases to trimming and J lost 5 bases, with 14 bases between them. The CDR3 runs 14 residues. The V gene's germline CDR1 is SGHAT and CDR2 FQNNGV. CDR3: CASSSSRGLYGYTF. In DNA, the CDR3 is TGTGCCAGCAGCTCAAGCAGAGGTCTTTATGGCTACACCTTC.

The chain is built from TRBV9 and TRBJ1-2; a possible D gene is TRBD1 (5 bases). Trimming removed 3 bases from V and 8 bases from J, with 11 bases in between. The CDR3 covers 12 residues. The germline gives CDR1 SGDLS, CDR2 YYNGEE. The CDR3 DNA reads TGTGCCAGCAGCGGCACGGGGGACGGCTACACCTTC. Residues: CASSGTGDGYTF.

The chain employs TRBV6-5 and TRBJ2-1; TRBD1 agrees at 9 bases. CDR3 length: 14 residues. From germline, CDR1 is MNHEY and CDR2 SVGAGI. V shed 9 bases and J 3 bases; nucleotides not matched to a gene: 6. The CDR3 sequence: CASGRTGDYNEQFF. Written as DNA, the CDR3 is TGTGCCAGTGGGAGGACAGGGGACTACAATGAGCAGTTCTTC.

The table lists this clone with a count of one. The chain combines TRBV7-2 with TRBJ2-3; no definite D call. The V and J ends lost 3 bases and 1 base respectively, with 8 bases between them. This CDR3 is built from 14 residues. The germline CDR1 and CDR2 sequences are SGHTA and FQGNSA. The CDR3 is CASSFPGGTDTQYF. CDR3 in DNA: TGTGCCAGCAGCTTCCCCGGTGGCACAGATACGCAGTATTTT.